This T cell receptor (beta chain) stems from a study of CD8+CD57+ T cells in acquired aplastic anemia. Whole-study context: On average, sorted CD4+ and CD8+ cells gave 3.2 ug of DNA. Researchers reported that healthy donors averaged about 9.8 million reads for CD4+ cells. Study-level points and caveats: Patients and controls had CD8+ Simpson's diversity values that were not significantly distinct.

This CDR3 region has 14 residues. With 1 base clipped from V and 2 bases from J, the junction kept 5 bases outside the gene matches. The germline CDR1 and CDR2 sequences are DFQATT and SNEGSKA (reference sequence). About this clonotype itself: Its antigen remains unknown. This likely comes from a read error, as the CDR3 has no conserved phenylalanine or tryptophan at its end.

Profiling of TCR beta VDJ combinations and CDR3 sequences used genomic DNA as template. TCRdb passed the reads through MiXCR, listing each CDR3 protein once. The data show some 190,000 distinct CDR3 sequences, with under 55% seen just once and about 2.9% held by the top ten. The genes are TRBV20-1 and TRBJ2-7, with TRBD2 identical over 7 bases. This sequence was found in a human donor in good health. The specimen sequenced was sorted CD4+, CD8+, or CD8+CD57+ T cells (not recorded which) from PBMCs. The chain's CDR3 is CSARGNGRTYEQYL. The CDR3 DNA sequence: TGCAGTGCTAGAGGGAACGGGAGGACCTACGAGCAGTACCTC.